This TCR beta chain was recorded in a study of CD8 T cells in ankylosing spondylitis. Study outcomes and limitations: Some of these motif variants have turned up before, in reports on reactive arthritis synovial fluid and blood.

By quantitative 5'-RACE with molecular barcodes, the TCR beta libraries were made. One entry per CDR3 protein, called by TCRdb with MiXCR from the 5' RACE reads. The repertoire holds approximately 25,000 distinct CDR3 sequences, with 7.9% as singletons. Points on this clonotype: Its antigen is unknown.

This CDR3 comprises 12 residues. The germline V gene has CDR1 SQVTM and CDR2 ANQGSEA. The V end lost 7 bases, the J end lost 6 bases, and 16 bases lay between the germline ends. This sequence was found in a male donor with ankylosing spondylitis or in good health (not recorded which). The rearrangement uses TRBV29-1 and TRBJ2-7; D call uncertain. The sequencing sample was made of blood. CDR3 loop: CSAKARWGEQYF. DNA for the CDR3: TGCAGCGCCAAAGCCCGGTGGGGCGAGCAGTACTTC.